This T cell receptor beta chain was captured in a study of blood T cell repertoires in COVID-19. Study background: There were acute and convalescent COVID-19 samples, and they came from the United States, Italy and Spain. From T cells, B-cell-depleted T cells, or PBMCs came the material, which was cDNA or gDNA.

In the authors' workflow: Reference gene primer amplification in the assay estimated nucleated cell counts. Using immunoSEQ multiplex PCR, the repertoire was profiled, and TCRdb retains in-frame clones only, with some absent. The D gene and trimming were derived from the DNA, and the V and J assignments and clone size from that table. The sample lists about 110,000 clones; about 88% were seen once. The CDR3 has 13 amino acids. Trimming stripped 8 bases from V and 0 bases from J, with 11 bases between. Germline V gene lookup returns CDR1 MDHEN and CDR2 SYDVKM. This sequence originates from a woman between 50 and 59 years old with acute or convalescent COVID-19. The sample was peripheral blood. V gene TRBV28 combines with J gene TRBJ2-7; D is perhaps TRBD1 (6 bases). The DNA of the CDR3 is TGTGCCAGCGTCGGGACATTCTCCTACGAGCAGTACTTC. It yields the protein CASVGTFSYEQYF.